This TCR beta chain was captured by sequencing in a study of blood T cell repertoires in COVID-19 (dated by TCRdb to 2020 to 2022). About the full investigation: Samples covering the acute and convalescent phases of COVID-19 were provided by collaborators in the United States, Italy and Spain. The prospective study material was composed of cDNA or gDNA derived from T cells, B-cell-depleted T cells, or PBMCs. The dataset comprised deeply sampled blood TCRbeta repertoires from subjects exposed to, actively infected with, or recovered from COVID-19. The repertoires were made available in a free public database intended to serve as a resource for research on the immune response to SARS-CoV-2. The samples were drawn from two sources: the first 160 participants of the ongoing ImmuneRACE study, and over 1,000 subjects contributed by 6 global collaborators. Sample metadata almost always included a de-identified subject ID, COVID-19 status, age in years and sex. Where HLA class I and class II types were available, the types were taken from metadata supplied by the sample provider, not from assay-based typing. What the work shows at the level of the full study, not this receptor alone: Clinical and demographic metadata were provided uncurated, with the amount varying by source and participant.

Turning to this clone: The antigen this receptor binds is unknown. No base quality information exists; no much larger clone differs at one position.

Including cysteine and phenylalanine, the CDR3 has 11 amino acids. Only CDR3 DNA remains: 33 bases, in frame from the first base. Trimming costs V 3 bases and J 11 bases, and their ends lie 12 bases apart. From the germline V gene, CDR1 is SGHTS and CDR2 is YDEGEE. The immunoSEQ Assay, a bias-controlled multiplex PCR, was used to amplify TCRbeta CDR3 regions from genomic DNA. In the paper's pipeline: The number of nucleated cells in each sample was estimated from the amplification of reference gene primers within the assay. To quantify the absolute abundance of each unique TCRbeta CDR3 rearrangement, sequence reads were collapsed and filtered. For each sample, productive Simpson clonality was calculated by taking the square root of Simpson's diversity index across productive rearrangements. What TCRdb holds here is the immuneACCESS table cut down to in-frame rearrangements. Part of the clones is not present; checked against another copy, under half of the missing clones reflect an unresolved V gene, and the others are unexplained. The V and J calls and the clone size are those of that table, but D and trimming were determined from the DNA. A total of 110,000 to 150,000 clones appear in this sample, approximately 78% of them only once. In total, the top ten clones hold 4% of the sample.

Each collaborating institution followed its own protocols to collect whole blood in K2EDTA tubes. For TCRbeta analysis, collaborator samples were shipped as frozen whole blood, as isolated PBMCs, or as DNA extracted from either sample type. This sequence originates from a woman older than 75 with acute or convalescent COVID-19. The sequence joins TRBV5-8 to TRBJ2-7; no D gene call is confident. The sequencing input was peripheral blood. This receptor carries the CDR3 CASSSGSWEYF. In nucleotides, the sequence is TGTGCCAGCAGCTCCGGGTCCTGGGAGTACTTC.